These 23 T cell receptor beta chains were sequenced from one sample in a study of T cells expressing NK-cell markers. TCRdb reprocessed the 5' RACE reads and keeps a single row for each CDR3 protein, giving no DNA. The sample totals 500,000 to 600,000 distinct CDR3 sequences. Source material: blood T cells: a sorted CD56 or NKG2C T cell subset, CD4+ or CD8+ T cells, or bulk PBMC T cells (not recorded which). The receptors originated from a man younger than 30 in good health.

The chain is built from TRBV27 and TRBJ1-5; TCRdb's D call of TRBD1 is untestable without DNA. Per the germline V gene, CDR1 is MNHEY and CDR2 is SMNVEV (reference sequence). CDR3 length equals 15 residues. CDR3 amino acids: CASSLLGGSGQPQHF.

The chain is built from TRBV7-6 and TRBJ1-3; TCRdb proposes TRBD1, but this gene call is untestable without DNA. The CDR3 length is 15 residues. The germline gives CDR1 SGHVS, CDR2 FNYEAQ. The CDR3 spells CASSLSASGGNTIYF.

J is TRBJ2-1 and V is TRBV6-2 or TRBV6-3; TCRdb selects TRBD2, and the lack of DNA leaves this call unchecked. The CDR3 is made up of 15 amino acids. CDR1 is MNHEY, CDR2 SVGEGT, per germline. This CDR3 reads CASSYYRLADNEQFF.

This chain links TRBV7-3 with TRBJ2-7; TCRdb picks TRBD2, but there is no DNA to check that call. Germline CDR1 reads SGHTA; CDR2 reads FQGTGA. The CDR3 runs to 15 residues. CDR3: CATSFVAGGMSEQYF. The full variable domain, rest sourced from reference TRBV7-3 and TRBJ2-7, is GAGVSQTPSNKVTEKGKYVELRCDPISGHTALYWYRQSLGQGPEFLIYFQGTGAADDSGLPNDRFFAVRPEGSVSTLKIQRTERGDSAVYLCATSFVAGGMSEQYFGPGTRLTVT.

This chain links TRBV7-3 with TRBJ2-1; absent DNA, TCRdb's TRBD1 call cannot be checked. This CDR3 is 15 amino acids long. Looked up from germline, CDR1 is SGHTA and CDR2 is FQGTGA. The CDR3 sequence: CASSSFTGLGDEQFF.

The chain joins TRBV7-6 to TRBJ2-1; there is no DNA to check the TCRdb D call of TRBD2. From germline, CDR1 is SGHVS and CDR2 FNYEAQ. The CDR3 runs 15 residues. The chain's CDR3 is CASSLTSGKGDEQFF.

CDR3 amino acids: CASRLTRDYEQYF. The gene calls are TRBV7-2 and TRBJ2-7; the D call of TRBD2 rests on TCRdb alone, since no DNA is present to check it. The CDR3 sequence is 13 residues long. Germline V gene data show CDR1 as SGHTA and CDR2 as FQGNSA.

J is TRBJ2-4 and V is TRBV4-2. CDR1 LGHNA and CDR2 YNFKEQ come from the germline V gene. This CDR3 region has 15 residues. The CDR3 sequence: CASSQDGVAKNIQYF.

J is TRBJ2-5 and V is TRBV19; absent DNA, TCRdb's TRBD2 call cannot be checked. The CDR3 runs to 16 residues. Germline V gives CDR1 LNHDA, CDR2 SQIVND (reference sequence). The CDR3 sequence: CASSISGTSGQETQYF.

This sequence joins TRBV9 and TRBJ2-7. CDR1 is SGDLS, CDR2 YYNGEE, per germline. The CDR3 runs to 15 residues. The CDR3 here is CASSVEAGSSYEQYF.

The chain recombines TRBV12-3 or TRBV12-4 with TRBJ2-1; TCRdb picks TRBD1, but there is no DNA to check that call. The CDR3 has 14 amino acids. CDR3 amino acids: CASSLGGTYNEQFF.

This chain uses TRBV29-1 with TRBJ2-7; TCRdb's D gene call, TRBD2, goes unchecked for lack of DNA. CDR1 is SQVTM, CDR2 ANQGSEA, per germline. The CDR3 extends over 14 amino acids. CDR3 protein: CSGWETAASYEQYF.

V is TRBV18 and J is TRBJ1-6. In germline, CDR1 is KGHSH, CDR2 LQKENI. The CDR3 has 12 residues. CDR3 amino acids: CASSLGSSPLHF.

CDR3 sequence reads: CASSPGPGTEAFF. V gene TRBV18 combines with J gene TRBJ1-1; TCRdb returns TRBD1, unconfirmable since there is no DNA. The CDR3 spans 13 residues. Germline V gives CDR1 KGHSH, CDR2 LQKENI.

V usage is TRBV6-2 or TRBV6-3 and J usage is TRBJ1-1; no DNA is available, so the TRBD1 call from TCRdb remains unchecked. Per the germline V gene, CDR1 is MNHEY and CDR2 is SVGEGT. This CDR3 contains 14 residues. Here the CDR3 reads CASSDGQGVGEAFF.

The V call is TRBV6-1, the J call TRBJ1-5; TCRdb reports TRBD1, a call that lacks DNA to check it against. The germline V gene encodes CDR1 MNHNS and CDR2 SASEGT. The CDR3 has 14 residues. The CDR3 here is CASSRGQGSQPQHF.

The chain recombines TRBV6-4 with TRBJ2-2; TCRdb's D gene call, TRBD1, goes unchecked for lack of DNA. This CDR3 comprises 13 residues. Germline V gene data show CDR1 as MRHNA and CDR2 as SNTAGT. Here the CDR3 reads CASSDRGTGELFF.

The genes are TRBV21-1 and TRBJ1-5. TRBV21-1 is annotated as a pseudogene. The CDR3 sequence is 18 residues long. CDR3 region: CASSKGVGGKGSNQPQHF.

This rearrangement joins TRBV10-3 to TRBJ2-1; absent DNA, TCRdb's TRBD1 call cannot be checked. This CDR3 spans 13 amino acids. CDR1 is ENHRY and CDR2 is SYGVKD in the germline V gene. CDR3 loop: CAIRTGTVNEQFF.

The chain couples TRBV27 to TRBJ2-1; TCRdb calls TRBD1, which cannot be checked without DNA. The CDR3 length is 15 residues. Germline values: CDR1 MNHEY, CDR2 SMNVEV (reference sequence). CDR3 residues: CASSSPGTGVNEQFF.

The genes are TRBV6-2 or TRBV6-3 and TRBJ2-1; TCRdb's D gene call, TRBD2, goes unchecked for lack of DNA. This CDR3 is built from 18 residues. Germline V lookup: CDR1 MNHEY, CDR2 SVGEGT. The CDR3: CASSYSPRLAGVYNEQFF.

The rearrangement uses TRBV20-1 and TRBJ2-3. The CDR3 has 13 residues. Germline loops: CDR1 DFQATT, CDR2 SNEGSKA (reference sequence). The chain's CDR3 is CSARSGLQGPQYF.

The gene calls are TRBV3-1 and TRBJ2-5; TCRdb designates TRBD2, a call that cannot be tested without DNA. The CDR3 loop spans 15 amino acids. Looked up from germline, CDR1 is LGHDT and CDR2 is YNNKEL (reference sequence). The CDR3: CASSPRGIRQETQYF.